One and the same sample provided the 10 T cell receptor beta chains below, sequenced in a study of regulatory T cells in long-lasting Graves disease (dated by TCRdb to the early 2020s). Explained via the paper, the time point label denotes: persistent/refractory GD, antithyroid drugs over 5 years with positive TRAb. RNA was extracted from PBMCs in TRIzol for both TCR sequencing and RNA sequencing. The library came from multiplex PCR. Sequencing instrument: Illumina HiSeq 4000. To build TCR beta libraries, CDR3 regions were amplified by Arm-PCR using iRepertoire HTBI primers. TCRdb's own reprocessing of the public reads used fastp at Q25 and MiXCR and kept productive beta chains. Rows are combined by CDR3 protein, so each entry shows the most common genes and DNA. This sample gives hundreds of thousands of distinct CDR3 sequences in total; about a fifth of them show up just once. The ten largest make up approximately 8% of the sample.

The source material was peripheral blood mononuclear cells (PBMCs), sampled when the disease was refractory, from a patient treated with antithyroid drugs. These receptors all come from a female donor with Graves disease.

This clonotype has a handful of counts. V and J are TRBV7-2 and TRBJ1-5; D gene ambiguous. The germline V and J ends were trimmed by 7 bases and 4 bases, with 11 bases remaining between them. This CDR3 has 13 amino acids. Per the germline V gene, CDR1 is SGHTA and CDR2 is FQGNSA. CDR3 residues: CASTRQANQPQHF. DNA of the CDR3: TGTGCCAGCACCAGGCAGGCTAATCAGCCCCAGCATTTT.

The chain employs TRBV11-3 and TRBJ2-2; D may match TRBD1 or TRBD2 (7 bases each). The CDR3 covers 17 residues. The germline CDR1 and CDR2 sequences are SGHNT and YENEEA. Trimming left V 4 bases short and J 4 bases short, with 19 bases between. CDR3 nucleotides: TGTGCCAGCAGCTCAGGGGGAGGGGGGCGAAGCACCGGGGAGCTGTTTTTT. Its protein product is CASSSGGGGRSTGELFF.

Many counts were recorded for this clonotype. The genes are TRBV27 and TRBJ1-6, with a tentative D call TRBD1 (5 bases). V gave up 0 bases and J gave up 5 bases, with 8 bases separating them. The CDR3 has 15 residues. Germline assignment: CDR1 MNHEY and CDR2 SMNVEV (reference sequence). CDR3 in amino acids: CASSLSGQHNSPLHF. The CDR3 DNA follows: TGTGCCAGCAGTTTATCGGGGCAACATAATTCACCCCTCCACTTT.

V is TRBV28 and J is TRBJ2-5; D ambiguous. The V gene's germline CDR1 is MDHEN and CDR2 SYDVKM. This CDR3 region has 14 residues. V was clipped by 5 bases and J by 3 bases, with 13 bases between them. CDR3 sequence (DNA): TGTGCCAGCAGTCCCCCGGGCCTGAAAGAGACCCAGTACTTC. Protein: CASSPPGLKETQYF.

The chain uses TRBV6-2 or TRBV6-3 and TRBJ1-1; tentatively, D is TRBD1 (5 bases). This CDR3 is built from 12 residues. Germline CDR1 reads MNHEY; CDR2 reads SVGEGT. V was clipped by 6 bases and J by 6 bases, with 11 bases between them. CDR3 DNA sequence: TGTGCCAGCAGGCGGGGGGACGCTGAAGCTTTCTTT. Translation gives CASRRGDAEAFF.

The CDR3 DNA follows: TGTGCCACCAGTGAACGAGGACTAGGGCAAGAGACCCAGTACTTC. It yields the protein CATSERGLGQETQYF. V usage is TRBV24-1 and J usage is TRBJ2-5; 7 nucleotides align to TRBD2. The CDR3 is 15 residues long. With V trimmed by 4 bases and J by 2 bases, 6 bases remained unmatched. Germline V lookup: CDR1 KGHDR, CDR2 SFDVKD.

About this clonotype itself: One base away lies a much larger clone, so this may be a sequencing read error. The rearrangement joins TRBV30 to TRBJ2-7; possible D gene TRBD2, 5 bases. Germline lookup yields CDR1 GTSNPN and CDR2 SVGIG (reference sequence). V lost 1 base and J lost 1, with 5 bases in between. The CDR3 runs 12 residues. CDR3 nucleotide sequence: TGTGCCTGGAGTGGCGGGTCCTACGAGCAGTACTTC. As protein: CAWSGGSYEQYF.

Ten or more counts support this clonotype. CDR3 amino acids: CSARDPDRENTEAFF. The CDR3, as DNA: TGCAGTGCTAGAGATCCGGACAGGGAGAACACTGAAGCTTTCTTT. The chain has TRBV20-1 and TRBJ1-1, with TRBD1 matching over 8 bases. Germline CDR1 is DFQATT and CDR2 is SNEGSKA (reference sequence). The CDR3 is made up of 15 amino acids. The V and J ends lost 0 bases and 1 base, in that order; junction bases with no gene match: 4.

This chain connects TRBV6-1 to TRBJ1-2; D perhaps matches TRBD1 (5 bases). The V end lost 8 bases, the J end lost 8 bases, and 27 bases lay between the germline ends. Germline lookup yields CDR1 MNHNS and CDR2 SASEGT. The CDR3 is 16 residues long. CDR3 nucleotides: TGTGCCAGCTCCCCAAGGGAGACGGGCGCCTGGGGCGGCTACACCTTC. It translates to CASSPRETGAWGGYTF.

J is TRBJ2-3 and V is TRBV7-2, with TRBD2 as a possible D gene (5 bases). The CDR3 runs 14 residues. Germline V gives CDR1 SGHTA, CDR2 FQGNSA. The V gene lost 0 bases and the J gene lost 5 bases, with 9 bases spanning the gap. CDR3 bases: TGTGCCAGCAGCTTAGCTAGCGATGGAGATACGCAGTATTTT. Encoded protein: CASSLASDGDTQYF.